The sequence of this TCR beta chain was determined in a study of a mutant IDH1 vaccine in newly diagnosed glioma. Background on the study: In weeks 1, 3, 5, 7, 11, 15, 19 and 23, patients were vaccinated. Patients were started on vaccination 4-6 weeks after radiotherapy alone, or with temozolomide cycles. Study outcomes and limitations: Shifts in the top peripheral T cell clonotypes seemed unrelated to pseudoprogression. Overall, just under 95% of patients had vaccine-induced immune responses.

The table came from immunoSEQ multiplex PCR; TCRdb's copy has only in-frame clones and leaves some out. The sample lists 70,000 to 90,000 clones, 70% to 90% occurring once. Time point meaning: week 23, last vaccination. With topical imiquimod, each dose of the vaccine consisted of 300 ug of mutant IDH1 20-mer peptide. Germline V gene data show CDR1 as LNHNV and CDR2 as YYDKDF (reference sequence). Trimming removed 3 bases at V and 0 bases at J, with 12 bases between. The CDR3 has 15 residues. As for this clone: The antigen is undetermined.

The TCR originated in a man in his thirties or forties with glioma. Some clones in this sample may be carry-over from other donors' samples. This rearrangement joins TRBV15 to TRBJ2-7; a weak D match, TRBD1 (5 bases). The sample in question was PBMCs, obtained from a glioma patient whose treatment included an IDH1 peptide vaccine. CDR3 region: CATSRSRVSSYEQYF. The CDR3 DNA is TGTGCCACCAGCAGGAGCAGGGTTAGCTCCTACGAGCAGTACTTC.